What follows is one TCR beta chain and its context. Its antigen is undetermined. These data belong to a study of regulatory T cells in long-lasting Graves disease. For TCR beta, libraries came from iRepertoire HTBI primers and Arm-PCR of CDR3 regions. Each CDR3 protein is one row after TCRdb ran MiXCR on the multiplex PCR reads. The table has over 300,000 distinct CDR3 sequences, 15% to 20% seen once. Study outcomes and limitations: Preferential use of TRBV28, TRBJ1-2 and TRBJ2-5 was seen in persistent disease. Persistent Graves' disease cases displayed lower TCR diversity than newly diagnosed ones. Persistent patients had more shared public clonotypes (around 2,700) than new patients (about 1,000).

Germline loops: CDR1 SGHAT, CDR2 FQNNGV. CDR3 length: 18 amino acids. The V and J ends lost 2 bases and 2 bases respectively, with 22 bases between them. Time point noted: persistent/refractory GD, antithyroid drugs over 5 years with positive TRAb. Researchers made the TCR library from RNA that was extracted from PBMCs. Graves' disease diagnosis used American Thyroid Association guidelines. This clonotype was obtained from a female donor with Graves disease. The V call is TRBV11-2, the J call TRBJ2-7; maybe TRBD1 (7 bases). Here the sequenced sample was peripheral blood mononuclear cells (PBMCs), taken when the disease was refractory, from a patient treated with antithyroid drugs. The DNA for the CDR3 is TGTGCCAGCAGCTTAAGACAGGGCGGAGGGGCCTTAACCTACGAGCAGTACTTC. Its protein is CASSLRQGGGALTYEQYF.